The 23 T cell receptor beta chains given below trace back to one sample, sequenced in a study of vaccination effects on CD4 cells after COVID-19. Using immunoSEQ multiplex PCR, the repertoire was profiled, and TCRdb retains in-frame clones only, with some absent. This table has tens of thousands of clones, around 75% appearing once. Their cognate antigens are unknown. Antigen-specific CD4+ T cells were expanded with viral peptide pools in the ViraFEST assay before sequencing. Isolation of CD4+ T cells took place after around 10 days of culture. The vaccine recipients had no prior SARS-CoV-2 infection, with negative nucleocapsid antibodies. Material: CD4+ T cells from PBMCs cultured with HCoV-OC43 spike peptides, obtained before COVID-19 vaccination. The subset: HCoV-OC43 spike overlapping peptide pool stimulation. Receptors originate from a human donor who received a COVID-19 vaccine.

The rearrangement links TRBV5-4 to TRBJ2-5; 10 nucleotides agree with TRBD1. Germline V gives CDR1 SGHNT, CDR2 YYREEE (reference sequence). The CDR3 runs 16 residues. The ends lost 4 bases at V and 3 bases at J; junction bases unmatched: 9. The CDR3 here is CASSQDTGTGEETQYF. The CDR3 DNA reads TGTGCCAGCAGCCAAGACACCGGGACAGGGGAAGAGACCCAGTACTTC.

The chain employs TRBV6-4 and TRBJ2-5, with D tentatively TRBD1 (6 bases). Germline values: CDR1 MRHNA, CDR2 SNTAGT. The V end lost 10 bases, the J end lost 3 bases, and 15 bases lay between the germline ends. The CDR3 is made up of 13 amino acids. This CDR3 reads CATSPNREETQYF. The CDR3 bases are TGTGCCACCTCTCCGAACAGGGAAGAGACCCAGTACTTC.

The rearrangement joins TRBV5-1 to TRBJ2-1, with D perhaps matching TRBD2 (6 bases). The CDR3 runs to 13 residues. Germline CDR1 SGHRS, CDR2 YFSETQ. The V gene lost 6 bases and the J gene lost 7 bases, with 14 bases spanning the gap. The CDR3 bases are TGCGCCAGCAAGGGACTCGACTTGAATGAGCAGTTCTTC. Amino acids: CASKGLDLNEQFF.

Only a few counts were recorded for this clone. V is TRBV10-1 and J is TRBJ2-1; D call uncertain. The V end lost 2 bases, the J end lost 4 bases, and 15 bases lay between the germline ends. This CDR3 comprises 16 residues. The germline V gene encodes CDR1 WNHNN and CDR2 SYGVQD (reference sequence). CDR3 bases: TGCGCCAGCAGTGAGCGACGCGAAGGATTGTACAATGAGCAGTTCTTC. Protein product: CASSERREGLYNEQFF.

This chain uses TRBV5-6 with TRBJ2-7; 7 nucleotides match TRBD2. J gave up 3 bases and V 4 bases, and 13 bases lay outside the gene matches. The CDR3 consists of 16 residues. The V gene's germline CDR1 is SGHDT and CDR2 YYEEEE. The CDR3 reads CASSPFLLAEIYEQYV. In DNA form, the CDR3 reads TGTGCCAGCAGCCCCTTCCTCCTAGCGGAGATCTACGAGCAGTACGTC.

V gene TRBV6-5 combines with J gene TRBJ1-2; TRBD1 agrees at 7 bases. This CDR3 contains 14 residues. V lost 4 bases and J lost 6; bases outside the gene matches: 8. Germline V gene data show CDR1 as MNHEY and CDR2 as SVGAGI. In nucleotides, the CDR3 is TGTGCCAGCAGTTTGGTACAGGGGATCGATGGCTACACCTTC. Protein product: CASSLVQGIDGYTF.

This clone was observed a few times. The rearrangement joins TRBV7-2 to TRBJ1-5, with a tentative D call TRBD1 (6 bases). Trimming stripped 5 bases from V and 3 bases from J, with 17 bases between. The CDR3 runs 16 residues. The germline CDR1 and CDR2 sequences are SGHTA and FQGNSA. The CDR3 coding sequence is TGTGCCAGCAGCGAACAGGGAGGGATTACCAATCAGCCCCAGCATTTT. Protein: CASSEQGGITNQPQHF.

This chain connects TRBV18 to TRBJ1-2; 7 positions match TRBD1. Germline V lookup: CDR1 KGHSH, CDR2 LQKENI. CDR3 length: 13 residues. V lost 2 bases and J lost 8; bases outside the gene matches: 5. The CDR3 bases are TGTGCCAGCTCACCAGGAGGGGGCAAGGGCTACACCTTC. This encodes CASSPGGGKGYTF.

To note about this clone: An end of the junction differs from the germline gene, which may be a read error. The chain carries TRBV3-1 (or the pseudogene TRBV3-2) and TRBJ1-4, with a tentative D call TRBD1 (5 bases). The CDR3 length is 12 residues. CDR1 is LGHDT and CDR2 is YNNKEL in the germline V gene (reference sequence). The CDR3 DNA sequence: TGTGCCAGCAGCCAAGGTCGTACAGGACGGTGGTTT. The encoded protein is CASSQGRTGRWF.

The chain joins TRBV5-6 to TRBJ1-2, with D hard to call. The length of the CDR3 is 14 residues. Germline V gene sequence: CDR1 SGHDT, CDR2 YYEEEE. V was trimmed by 4 bases and J by 7 bases, leaving 17 bases between them. The CDR3 DNA reads as TGTGCCAGCAGCGGCGGCCATTTCGCCAGTGGCTACACCTTC. Translating it yields CASSGGHFASGYTF.

The chain joins TRBV24-1 to TRBJ2-6, with unresolved D. CDR3 length: 15 residues. V was cut by 6 bases and J by 0 bases, with 8 bases left in between. Germline CDR1 is KGHDR and CDR2 is SFDVKD. The CDR3 nucleotides read TGTGCCACCAGTCCTCAGGACTCTGGGGCCAACGTCCTGACTTTC. Its translation: CATSPQDSGANVLTF.

The CDR3 coding sequence is TGTGCCAGCAGCTTGGAATATGGCGGGGAGCTGTTTTTT. Translating gives CASSLEYGGELFF. The chain combines TRBV7-9 with TRBJ2-2; no reliable D call. V lost 3 bases to trimming and J lost 7 bases, with 9 bases between them. There are 13 residues in the CDR3. Germline-derived CDR1 and CDR2 are SEHNR and FQNEAQ (reference sequence).

This clone was seen once. The rearrangement links TRBV28 to TRBJ1-1, with 7 bases aligning to TRBD1. Trimming cost V 6 bases and J 2 bases; bases outside gene matches: 9. The germline gives CDR1 MDHEN, CDR2 SYDVKM. The CDR3 covers 15 residues. CDR3 in amino acids: CASRPRQGSNTEAFF. In DNA, the CDR3 is TGTGCCAGCAGACCTAGACAGGGCTCTAACACTGAAGCTTTCTTT.

The rearrangement uses TRBV20-1 and TRBJ1-6; D possibly corresponds to TRBD1 (5 bases). The CDR3 spans 14 residues. The germline V and J ends were trimmed by 3 bases and 7 bases, with 13 bases remaining between them. The germline V gene encodes CDR1 DFQATT and CDR2 SNEGSKA (reference sequence). The CDR3 DNA reads TGCAGTGCTAGTTGGGGCGATCACAATTCACCCCTCCACTTT. It codes for CSASWGDHNSPLHF.

The chain couples TRBV3-1 (or the pseudogene TRBV3-2) to TRBJ2-2, with D hard to call. Germline-derived CDR1 and CDR2 are LGHDT and YNNKEL (reference sequence). Trimming stripped 5 bases from V and 1 base from J, with 8 bases between. The CDR3 has 14 amino acids. The DNA of the CDR3 is TGTGCCAGCAGCAGAGACCGGAACACCGGGGAGCTGTTTTTT. Translated: CASSRDRNTGELFF.

The chain links TRBV5-5 to TRBJ1-1; D call uncertain. The CDR3 is made up of 13 amino acids. CDR1 and CDR2 from the germline V gene are SGHKS and YYEKEE (reference sequence). V lost 0 bases and J lost 1, with 4 bases in between. DNA for the CDR3: TGTGCCAGCAGCTTGGGCAGGAACACTGAAGCTTTCTTT. This translates into CASSLGRNTEAFF.

This sequence joins TRBV6-1 and TRBJ2-2; no clear D gene. From germline, CDR1 is MNHNS and CDR2 SASEGT. V shed 4 bases and J shed 1 base, with 10 bases lying between them. The CDR3 runs to 15 residues. CDR3 sequence (DNA): TGTGCCAGCAGTGGAGCTCTACTGAACACCGGGGAGCTGTTTTTT. Residues: CASSGALLNTGELFF.

This sequence joins TRBV5-1 and TRBJ2-5, with 8 bases lining up with TRBD2. Germline CDR1 SGHRS, CDR2 YFSETQ. The CDR3 extends over 14 amino acids. Trimming cost V 0 bases and J 3 bases; bases outside gene matches: 1. CDR3 bases: TGCGCCAGCAGCTTGGAACTAGCGGAAGAGACCCAGTACTTC. Translation: CASSLELAEETQYF.

This chain uses TRBV7-3 with TRBJ2-1, with D possibly TRBD1 on 6 matching bases. This CDR3 comprises 15 residues. V lost 1 base, J lost 7 bases, and 14 bases lay in between. CDR1 SGHTA and CDR2 FQGTGA come from the germline V gene. CDR3 sequence (DNA): TGTGCCAGCAGCTTAAAGTTGGGGGCAGTGAATGAGCAGTTCTTC. Its translation: CASSLKLGAVNEQFF.

The rearrangement links TRBV6-1 to TRBJ1-4; D may be TRBD1 (5 bases). In germline, CDR1 is MNHNS, CDR2 SASEGT. With 2 bases removed from V and 5 bases from J, the gap between germline ends came to 12 bases. CDR3 length: 15 residues. The CDR3: CASSELLGPNEKLFF. Written as DNA, the CDR3 is TGTGCCAGCAGTGAACTTCTGGGACCCAATGAAAAACTGTTTTTT.

The chain employs TRBV29-1 and TRBJ2-4, with TRBD1 as a possible D gene (6 bases). The V gene lost 7 bases and the J gene lost 0 bases, with 13 bases spanning the gap. CDR3 length: 14 amino acids. Looked up from germline, CDR1 is SQVTM and CDR2 is ANQGSEA. The CDR3 sequence: CSALTGVAKNIQYF. The CDR3 DNA follows: TGCAGCGCCCTGACAGGTGTAGCCAAAAACATTCAGTACTTC.

The chain employs TRBV6-5 and TRBJ1-2; the D gene is possibly TRBD1 (5 bases). The ends were cut back, 1 base at V and 0 bases at J, with 12 bases in the middle. Germline CDR1 MNHEY, CDR2 SVGAGI. This CDR3 has 16 amino acids. Here the CDR3 reads CASSYYGGIANYGYTF. In DNA, the CDR3 is TGTGCCAGCAGTTACTATGGGGGAATCGCTAACTATGGCTACACCTTC.

This chain links TRBV5-8 with TRBJ2-3; the D gene is possibly TRBD1 (5 bases). V lost 7 bases, J lost 3 bases, and 24 bases lay in between. CDR1 is SGHTS and CDR2 is YDEGEE in the germline V gene. This CDR3 is built from 17 residues. In DNA form, the CDR3 reads TGTGCCAGCCCCACTCTCCCAGGGAAATACCTTACAGATACGCAGTATTTT. Its protein is CASPTLPGKYLTDTQYF.